The clone carrying this T cell receptor beta chain appeared a single time. This entry belongs to a study of shared clonotypes between healthy human individuals. Across the whole study: The cohort comprised a couple of women and a few men. Their ages spanned 18 to 49 years.

The CDR3 loop spans 15 amino acids. The ends lost 1 base at V and 4 bases at J; junction bases unmatched: 5. Germline values: CDR1 MGHRA, CDR2 YSYEKL. Deep-level running was used for the assay. Authors' analysis steps: ImmunoSEQ yielded junction-only sequences lacking quality scores, so filtering differed. Measured with immunoSEQ multiplex PCR; TCRdb has only the in-frame clones, and not every one. V and J calls and clone size come straight from that table; D and trimming were deduced from the DNA. Of 2 million to 2.5 million clones in the sample, 93% were seen once. The chain has TRBV4-1 and TRBJ2-7; TRBD1 aligns across 9 bases. The clonotype comes from a man between 18 and 35 years old in good health. Some clones in this sample may be carry-over from other donors' samples. Sequenced material: naive CD4+ T cells from PBMCs. As to subset: CD45RA+ positively selected. Written as DNA, the CDR3 is TGCGCCAGCAGCCAAGGGGGACAGGGTCTTTACGAGCAGTACTTC. This sequence encodes CASSQGGQGLYEQYF.